A single T cell receptor (beta chain) is shown here with its context. The antigen is undetermined. This entry belongs to a study of cytotoxic CD8 clonotypes in ibrutinib-treated CLL. Study findings and constraints: Public clonotypes, rarely seen, contracted or held steady on treatment.

Generated by immunoSEQ multiplex PCR, the TCRdb table keeps only in-frame clones and is missing some. The sample shows nearly 300,000 clones, around 69% of them seen only once. CDR1 and CDR2 from the germline V gene are SQVTM and ANQGSEA. The CDR3 runs 14 residues. V was pared by 6 bases and J by 4 bases, with 18 bases between. The receptor comes from a human donor with chronic lymphocytic leukemia. The sequencing here drew on PBMCs, taken at disease progression, from a patient treated with ibrutinib. This chain connects TRBV29-1 to TRBJ1-2; D not resolved. CDR3 DNA sequence: TGCAGCGTAGCCCGGCGAGGTTGGACCTATGGCTACACCTTC. It codes for CSVARRGWTYGYTF.